Following are 16 T cell receptor beta chains from one sample sequenced in a study of blood T cell repertoires in COVID-19. Measured with immunoSEQ multiplex PCR; TCRdb has only the in-frame clones, and not every one. The sample contains around 120,000 clones, around 84% of which appear only once. Sequenced: peripheral blood. The source is a human donor in a cohort sampled during active COVID-19.

This clone was detected only once. This chain uses TRBV28 with TRBJ2-3; 11 bases map to TRBD1. V shed 5 bases and J 1 base; nucleotides not matched to a gene: 5. The germline CDR1 and CDR2 sequences are MDHEN and SYDVKM. This CDR3 is built from 16 residues. Here the CDR3 reads CASSRTGGRGTDTQYF. The CDR3 region has the DNA TGTGCCAGCAGTCGGACAGGGGGCAGGGGCACAGATACGCAGTATTTT.

This clone occurred once. The chain employs TRBV29-1 and TRBJ1-3; 7 bases are shared with TRBD1. Germline V gene lookup returns CDR1 SQVTM and CDR2 ANQGSEA. Trimming at V came to 0 bases and at J to 0 bases, leaving 8 bases not matched to a gene. There are 17 residues in the CDR3. The DNA of the CDR3 is TGCAGCGTTGAAGATTGGCCAGGGGGAGACTCTGGAAACACCATATATTTT. Translating gives CSVEDWPGGDSGNTIYF.

Comments on this clone: Other DNA sequences from this sample encode an identical CDR3 as well. The chain uses TRBV5-1 and TRBJ2-1, with 8 nucleotides matching TRBD2. The CDR3 covers 15 residues. Germline trimming cut 4 bases from V and 1 base from J; bases unmatched to any gene: 4. Germline loops: CDR1 SGHRS, CDR2 YFSETQ. The CDR3 bases are TGCGCCAGCAGCCCCAGCGGGAGTTCCTACAATGAGCAGTTCTTC. Translated, it gives CASSPSGSSYNEQFF.

V gene TRBV11-3 combines with J gene TRBJ2-7; D might be TRBD2 (6 bases). Looked up from germline, CDR1 is SGHNT and CDR2 is YENEEA. V shed 5 bases and J shed 2 bases, with 13 bases lying between them. The CDR3 is made up of 14 amino acids. The CDR3 reads CASSLAGGTYEQYF. CDR3 in DNA: TGTGCCAGCAGCCTAGCCGGGGGAACCTACGAGCAGTACTTC. Combining the CDR3 with reference TRBV11-3 and TRBJ2-7 gives the whole variable domain EAGVVQSPRYKIIEKKQPVAFWCNPISGHNTLYWYLQNLGQGPELLIRYENEEAVDDSQLPKDRFSAERLKGVDSTLKIQPAELGDSAVYLCASSLAGGTYEQYFGPGTRLTVT.

The chain has TRBV27 and TRBJ1-5; 11 nucleotides match TRBD1. Germline V gives CDR1 MNHEY, CDR2 SMNVEV (reference sequence). The CDR3 spans 18 residues. V lost 5 bases and J lost 0; bases outside the gene matches: 9. The CDR3 region has the DNA TGTGCCAGCAGTCCCGGGACAGGGGGACCCTATAGCAATCAGCCCCAGCATTTT. Translation gives CASSPGTGGPYSNQPQHF.

V and J are TRBV18 and TRBJ2-7; D might be TRBD1 (6 bases). Germline V gene data show CDR1 as KGHSH and CDR2 as LQKENI. V dropped 5 bases and J dropped 0 bases, with 14 bases sitting between them. CDR3 size: 15 residues. CDR3 sequence reads: CASSATGDNSYEQYF. The CDR3 DNA follows: TGTGCCAGCTCAGCGACCGGGGACAACTCCTACGAGCAGTACTTC. The full variable domain, completed using reference TRBV18 and TRBJ2-7, is NAGVMQNPRHLVRRRGQEARLRCSPMKGHSHVYWYRQLPEEGLKFMVYLQKENIIDESGMPKERFSAEFPKEGPSILRIQQVVRGDSAAYFCASSATGDNSYEQYFGPGTRLTVT.

The chain is built from TRBV28 and TRBJ2-5, with D tentatively TRBD2 (6 bases). Per germline, CDR1 MDHEN and CDR2 SYDVKM. V was clipped by 6 bases and J by 4 bases, with 15 bases between them. The CDR3 sequence is 14 residues long. This CDR3 reads CASSTRDFTETQYF. Here the CDR3 DNA reads TGTGCCAGCAGCACCCGGGACTTTACAGAGACCCAGTACTTC.

The chain joins TRBV11-3 to TRBJ1-1; D unclear. The germline V gene has CDR1 SGHNT and CDR2 YENEEA. Trimming removed 4 bases at V and 4 bases at J, with 10 bases between. The CDR3 totals 13 residues. The DNA of the CDR3 is TGTGCCAGCAGCTCCCACGCGGCCACTGAAGCTTTCTTT. Translated: CASSSHAATEAFF.

The rearrangement joins TRBV6-2 or TRBV6-3 to TRBJ2-5; 7 positions agree with TRBD2. V was clipped by 0 bases and J by 2 bases; unmatched bases: 3. Germline CDR1 is MNHEY and CDR2 is SVGEGT. This CDR3 comprises 15 residues. The DNA for the CDR3 is TGTGCCAGCAGTTACTCGCTAGCGGCGCAAGAGACCCAGTACTTC. Encoded protein: CASSYSLAAQETQYF.

The chain carries TRBV15 and TRBJ2-7; a possible D gene is TRBD1 (6 bases). Germline V gene sequence: CDR1 LNHNV, CDR2 YYDKDF (reference sequence). Trimming removed 8 bases at V and 2 bases at J, with 16 bases between. The CDR3 contains 14 residues. This chain's CDR3 is CATGGWDITYEQYF. As DNA, the CDR3 is TGTGCCACCGGGGGATGGGACATCACCTACGAGCAGTACTTC.

The V gene is TRBV28, the J gene TRBJ1-2; TRBD1 matches 7 bases. CDR1 and CDR2 from the germline V gene are MDHEN and SYDVKM. This CDR3 has 14 amino acids. With V trimmed by 6 bases and J by 6 bases, 10 bases remained unmatched. The chain's CDR3 is CASSAPRGPDGYTF. The CDR3 DNA is TGTGCCAGCAGCGCCCCAAGGGGGCCGGATGGCTACACCTTC.

The chain carries TRBV9 and TRBJ1-2; D is uncertain. Trimming took 1 base from V and 6 from J, leaving 13 bases between them. This CDR3 is 14 amino acids long. CDR1 and CDR2 (germline): SGDLS, YYNGEE. The CDR3, as DNA: TGTGCCAGCAGCGTATACCTCGGAGAGAATGGCTACACCTTC. Residues: CASSVYLGENGYTF.

The chain carries TRBV5-4 and TRBJ2-2, with 11 bases matching TRBD2. J gave up 2 bases and V 4 bases, and 7 bases lay outside the gene matches. The CDR3 runs 17 residues. Germline CDR1 SGHNT, CDR2 YYREEE (reference sequence). CDR3 sequence: CASSVGGTSGNTGELFF. The CDR3 region has the DNA TGTGCCAGCAGCGTGGGAGGGACTAGCGGAAACACCGGGGAGCTGTTTTTT.

The CDR3 coding sequence is TGTGCCAGTACGCATAGAGAGGGGGCTCGCGGCTACACCTTC. Translated: CASTHREGARGYTF. The chain recombines TRBV19 with TRBJ1-2; TRBD1 aligns across 7 bases. J was trimmed by 8 bases and V by 7 bases; bases with no gene match: 13. This CDR3 spans 14 amino acids. Germline CDR1 reads LNHDA; CDR2 reads SQIVND (reference sequence).

This chain connects TRBV7-9 to TRBJ2-7; the match to TRBD1 covers 7 bases. The CDR3 covers 16 residues. Germline CDR1 and CDR2: SEHNR and FQNEAQ (reference sequence). V lost 5 bases to trimming and J lost 3 bases; unmatched junction nucleotides: 13. In nucleotides, the CDR3 is TGTGCCAGCAGCCCCCCTCCCCGGGACAGAGACTACGAGCAGTACTTC. It encodes CASSPPPRDRDYEQYF.

The chain joins TRBV5-1 to TRBJ2-1; 7 positions match TRBD1. CDR3 size: 14 residues. Losses at the gene ends were 4 bases for V and 6 bases for J; bases not matched to a gene: 7. Per germline, CDR1 SGHRS and CDR2 YFSETQ. CDR3 sequence reads: CASSPQDRSNEQFF. CDR3 in DNA: TGCGCCAGCAGCCCGCAGGACAGGAGCAATGAGCAGTTCTTC.